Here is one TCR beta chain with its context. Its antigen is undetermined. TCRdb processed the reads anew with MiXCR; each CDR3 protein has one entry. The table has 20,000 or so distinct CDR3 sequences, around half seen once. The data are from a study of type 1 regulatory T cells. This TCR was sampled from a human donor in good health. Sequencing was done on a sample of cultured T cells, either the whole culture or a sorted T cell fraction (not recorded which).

The CDR3 region is CASSEGLAYNEQFF. The CDR3 DNA reads as TGTGCCAGCAGTGAGGGCTTAGCCTACAATGAGCAGTTCTTC. The chain links TRBV6-2 or TRBV6-3 to TRBJ2-1; perhaps TRBD2 as D (5 bases). From germline, CDR1 is MNHEY and CDR2 SVGEGT. V lost 5 bases and J lost 2, with 10 bases in between. The CDR3 consists of 14 residues.